The source of this T cell receptor (beta chain) is a study of blood T cell repertoires in COVID-19. This clone was detected a few times. CDR1 is MNHEY and CDR2 is SVGAGI in the germline V gene. CDR3 length equals 11 residues. V was trimmed by 6 bases and J by 7 bases, leaving 9 bases between them. Original analysis: Amplification of reference gene primers provided the estimated nucleated cell counts. Sequencing used immunoSEQ multiplex PCR; TCRdb keeps in-frame clones, though not all of them. For V, J and clone size, that table is used; D and trimming come from the DNA. The sample contains around 230,000 clones, roughly 88% of which appear only once.

Sequencing was done on a sample of PBMCs or T cells enriched from blood (not recorded which). The source is a middle-aged woman with acute COVID-19. This chain joins TRBV6-5 and TRBJ1-1; TRBD1 might be the D (6 bases). The CDR3 DNA reads TGTGCCAGCAGACAGGACAGTGAAGCTTTCTTT. Protein: CASRQDSEAFF.